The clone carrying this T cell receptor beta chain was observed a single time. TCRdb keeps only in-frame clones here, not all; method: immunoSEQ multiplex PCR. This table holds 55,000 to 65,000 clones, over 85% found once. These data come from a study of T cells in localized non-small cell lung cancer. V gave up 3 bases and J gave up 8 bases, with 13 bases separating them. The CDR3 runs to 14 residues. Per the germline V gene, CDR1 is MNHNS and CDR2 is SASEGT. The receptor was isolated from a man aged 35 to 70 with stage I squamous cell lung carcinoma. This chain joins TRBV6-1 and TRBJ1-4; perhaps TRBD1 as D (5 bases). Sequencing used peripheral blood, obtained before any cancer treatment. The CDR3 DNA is TGTGCCAGCAGTGAGCAGCAGGGAAGAGAAAAACTGTTTTTT. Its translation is CASSEQQGREKLFF.